The 32 T cell receptor beta chains below all came from one sample that was sequenced in a study of shared clonotypes between healthy human individuals. Some clones are missing from TCRdb's copy, which holds only in-frame ones; the method was immunoSEQ multiplex PCR. The sample lists roughly 2 million clones; about 95% were seen once. Naive CD8 populations comprised CD45RO-negative cells positively selected for CCR7, excluding terminally differentiated effector memory CD45RA+ cells. Sequencing was performed on naive CD8+ T cells sorted from blood. These TCRs come from a man aged 18-30 years in good health.

The chain carries TRBV4-3 and TRBJ2-7; TRBD2 agrees at 8 bases. Trimming at V came to 0 bases and at J to 2 bases, leaving 9 bases not matched to a gene. The germline V gene encodes CDR1 LGHNA and CDR2 YSLEER. The CDR3 consists of 17 residues. The DNA for the CDR3 is TGCGCCAGCAGCCAAGAGTTTTCACGGGAGGGCCCCTACGAGCAGTACTTC. Protein: CASSQEFSREGPYEQYF.

The chain combines TRBV7-9 with TRBJ1-5, with D perhaps TRBD1 (5 bases). CDR3 size: 15 residues. V lost 3 bases to trimming and J lost 3 bases, with 12 bases between them. Germline V gene data show CDR1 as SEHNR and CDR2 as FQNEAQ (reference sequence). The CDR3 is CASSFGAAVNQPQHF. CDR3 DNA sequence: TGTGCCAGCAGCTTTGGGGCCGCCGTCAATCAGCCCCAGCATTTT.

The chain uses TRBV5-1 and TRBJ1-2; D gene uncertain. V lost 0 bases and J 5 bases, leaving 14 bases between the germline ends. Germline CDR1 is SGHRS and CDR2 is YFSETQ. The CDR3 length is 15 residues. This chain's CDR3 is CASSLESSLGYGYTF. In nucleotides, the CDR3 is TGCGCCAGCAGCTTGGAATCGAGCTTGGGATATGGCTACACCTTC.

This clone was detected only once. This chain uses TRBV9 with TRBJ1-3; D ambiguous. The germline V gene has CDR1 SGDLS and CDR2 YYNGEE. CDR3 length: 15 residues. Trimming pared 0 bases from V and 0 bases from J, leaving 7 bases between. The CDR3 DNA sequence: TGTGCCAGCAGCGTAGAGATGACCTCTGGAAACACCATATATTTT. It encodes CASSVEMTSGNTIYF.

The chain recombines TRBV4-3 with TRBJ2-7, with 7 bases matching TRBD1. V lost 4 bases, J lost 3 bases, and 9 bases stayed unmatched. The CDR3 has 15 amino acids. CDR1 is LGHNA, CDR2 YSLEER, per germline. CDR3 sequence: CASSRVRDSYYEQYF. The CDR3 DNA follows: TGCGCCAGCAGCCGAGTCCGGGACAGTTACTACGAGCAGTACTTC.

The rearrangement uses TRBV5-4 and TRBJ2-1; D is unresolved. The germline V gene encodes CDR1 SGHNT and CDR2 YYREEE (reference sequence). Trimming took 4 bases from V and 2 from J, leaving 7 bases between them. The CDR3 is 13 residues long. CDR3 in amino acids: CASSVQTYNEQFF. For the CDR3, the DNA is TGTGCCAGCAGCGTCCAGACCTACAATGAGCAGTTCTTC.

The chain links TRBV7-8 to TRBJ1-1; D is undetermined. The V gene lost 7 bases and the J gene lost 3 bases, with 24 bases spanning the gap. The CDR3 contains 17 residues. Looked up from germline, CDR1 is SGHVS and CDR2 is FQNEAQ. CDR3 DNA: TGTGCCAGCACCCAGGCCCAACTTTTATCTTTACACACTGAAGCTTTCTTT. It translates to CASTQAQLLSLHTEAFF.

CDR3 loop: CASSLATGGLDTQYF. The DNA for the CDR3 is TGTGCCAGCAGCTTAGCGACAGGGGGGCTTGATACGCAGTATTTT. This chain joins TRBV7-9 and TRBJ2-3, with 9 bases fitting TRBD1. Trimming took 0 bases from V and 6 from J; bases not matched to a gene: 4. The CDR3 is made up of 15 amino acids. Germline V lookup: CDR1 SEHNR, CDR2 FQNEAQ (reference sequence).

V and J are TRBV9 and TRBJ2-1; D gene ambiguous. Trimming took off 4 bases at V and 6 bases at J, with 8 bases between the two ends. The germline gives CDR1 SGDLS, CDR2 YYNGEE. This CDR3 region has 12 residues. CDR3 loop: CASSSIVNEQFF. The CDR3 region has the DNA TGTGCCAGCAGCTCTATAGTCAATGAGCAGTTCTTC.

The chain recombines TRBV6-5 with TRBJ2-7; perhaps D is TRBD1 or TRBD2 (5 bases each). Germline-derived CDR1 and CDR2 are MNHEY and SVGAGI. CDR3 size: 14 residues. V shed 4 bases and J shed 3 bases, with 13 bases lying between them. The CDR3 loop is CASSLTGPNYEQYF. The CDR3 DNA reads as TGTGCCAGCAGTTTAACGGGACCCAACTACGAGCAGTACTTC.

The chain has TRBV10-1 and TRBJ1-1; tentatively, D is TRBD1 (6 bases). The germline V gene encodes CDR1 WNHNN and CDR2 SYGVQD (reference sequence). V lost 2 bases, J lost 3 bases, and 13 bases lay in between. CDR3 length: 15 amino acids. The DNA for the CDR3 is TGCGCCAGCAGTGAGGAGGCTGAGGGGGACACTGAAGCTTTCTTT. Encoded protein: CASSEEAEGDTEAFF.

The chain has TRBV10-3 and TRBJ1-5, with 8 bases matching TRBD1. Germline V lookup: CDR1 ENHRY, CDR2 SYGVKD. V was pared by 2 bases and J by 4 bases, with 1 base of the junction left unmatched. The CDR3 sequence is 14 residues long. This chain's CDR3 is CAISEGQGNQPQHF. CDR3 bases: TGTGCCATCAGTGAGGGACAGGGAAATCAGCCCCAGCATTTT.

The rearrangement links TRBV7-9 to TRBJ1-2; no clear D. The CDR3 extends over 11 amino acids. Germline V gene lookup returns CDR1 SEHNR and CDR2 FQNEAQ (reference sequence). Trimming stripped 6 bases from V and 7 bases from J, with 9 bases between. In DNA, the CDR3 is TGTGCCAGCAGGGGCGCGCCTGGCTACACCTTC. Encoded protein: CASRGAPGYTF. Drawing the rest from reference TRBV7-9 and TRBJ1-2, the complete variable domain is DTGVSQNPRHKITKRGQNVTFRCDPISEHNRLYWYRQTLGQGPEFLTYFQNEAQLEKSRLLSDRFSAERPKGSFSTLEIQRTEQGDSAMYLCASRGAPGYTFGSGTRLTVV.

The V call is TRBV11-2, the J call TRBJ2-7, with D uncertain. V shed 3 bases and J shed 4 bases, with 7 bases lying between them. The CDR3 has 12 residues. Germline CDR1 and CDR2: SGHAT and FQNNGV. This CDR3 reads CASSFQAYEQYF. The CDR3 region has the DNA TGTGCCAGCAGCTTCCAGGCTTACGAGCAGTACTTC.

The chain couples TRBV5-4 to TRBJ2-5; D could derive from TRBD1 or TRBD2 (6 bases each). The end of the DNA is better explained by TRBJ2-7, so the J call may be wrong. This CDR3 comprises 16 residues. The V gene's germline CDR1 is SGHNT and CDR2 YYREEE (reference sequence). The CDR3 DNA sequence: TGTGCCAGCAGCTTGGCCGGAGGGGGACGGGTTAACGAGCAGTACTTC. Residues: CASSLAGGGRVNEQYF.

V usage is TRBV4-1 and J usage is TRBJ2-7, with 9 bases fitting TRBD1. Germline-derived CDR1 and CDR2 are MGHRA and YSYEKL. CDR3 length: 15 residues. Germline trimming cut 1 base from V and 1 base from J; bases unmatched to any gene: 2. The CDR3 nucleotides read TGCGCCAGCAGCCAAGGGACAGGGGAGTCCTACGAGCAGTACTTC. Its translation is CASSQGTGESYEQYF.

The chain links TRBV9 to TRBJ2-3; D possibly corresponds to TRBD2 (6 bases). The germline V and J ends were trimmed by 0 bases and 2 bases, with 10 bases remaining between them. This CDR3 comprises 15 residues. Looked up from germline, CDR1 is SGDLS and CDR2 is YYNGEE. The CDR3 spells CASSVGLVTTDTQYF. The DNA of the CDR3 is TGTGCCAGCAGCGTAGGACTAGTGACCACAGATACGCAGTATTTT.

Here the CDR3 reads CASSQPGGAWETQYF. The CDR3 coding sequence is TGTGCCAGCAGTCAACCAGGGGGGGCTTGGGAGACCCAGTACTTC. The chain uses TRBV7-6 and TRBJ2-5; D is tentatively TRBD1 or TRBD2 (7 bases each). CDR1 is SGHVS, CDR2 FNYEAQ, per germline. V was cut by 6 bases and J by 5 bases, with 19 bases left in between. The CDR3 totals 15 residues.

Remarks on this clone: Within the sample, other DNA sequences also encode this same CDR3. The rearrangement uses TRBV5-6 and TRBJ2-7, with 11 bases matching TRBD2. The trim removed 4 bases at V and 2 bases at J, leaving 5 bases unmatched. The germline V gene encodes CDR1 SGHDT and CDR2 YYEEEE. This CDR3 spans 15 amino acids. CDR3 nucleotides: TGTGCCAGCAGCCCTATAGCGGGGGGGCCCTACGAGCAGTACTTC. This gives the protein CASSPIAGGPYEQYF.

This clone was found once. Different DNA sequences within this sample yield the same CDR3. The rearrangement links TRBV11-2 to TRBJ2-7, with 9 bases fitting TRBD2. Germline V gene data show CDR1 as SGHAT and CDR2 as FQNNGV. V was clipped by 6 bases and J by 2 bases; unmatched bases: 5. The CDR3 extends over 14 amino acids. The CDR3 DNA sequence: TGTGCCAGCAGTCTAGCGGGGCCCGCCTACGAGCAGTACTTC. It is translated as CASSLAGPAYEQYF.

This clone was seen just once. The CDR3 here is CASSWGVAGELFF. The DNA of the CDR3 is TGTGCCAGCAGTTGGGGGGTCGCCGGGGAGCTGTTTTTT. The chain carries TRBV27 and TRBJ2-2, with TRBD2 as a possible D gene (6 bases). This CDR3 contains 13 residues. Germline assignment: CDR1 MNHEY and CDR2 SMNVEV (reference sequence). V lost 4 bases and J 6 bases, leaving 9 bases between the germline ends.

CDR3 in amino acids: CASSEDRTGAYEQYF. The CDR3 bases are TGTGCCAGCAGTGAAGATCGGACAGGGGCCTACGAGCAGTACTTC. This chain links TRBV6-1 with TRBJ2-7; TRBD1 matches at 9 bases. The V segment lost 1 base and the J segment 2 bases; nucleotides outside the gene matches: 3. Germline V gives CDR1 MNHNS, CDR2 SASEGT. The CDR3 length is 15 residues.

Only one count was recorded for this clone. A read error may produce the germline difference seen at one junction end. The chain joins TRBV7-9 to TRBJ2-3, with D maybe TRBD2 (5 bases). This CDR3 is built from 13 residues. The germline V gene has CDR1 SEHNR and CDR2 FQNEAQ (reference sequence). The CDR3 nucleotides read TGTGCCTGCAGGCAGCCTAGCTCGGATACGCAGTATTTT. Translated, it gives CACRQPSSDTQYF.

The J gene is TRBJ1-6, the V gene TRBV15; TRBD1 aligns across 10 bases. Germline CDR1 LNHNV, CDR2 YYDKDF (reference sequence). The CDR3 consists of 16 residues. V lost 0 bases to trimming and J lost 7 bases; unmatched junction nucleotides: 3. The CDR3 DNA follows: TGTGCCACCAGCAGAGAAAGGACAGGGGGGAATTCACCCCTCCACTTT. Translation: CATSRERTGGNSPLHF.

This rearrangement joins TRBV14 to TRBJ1-6; no reliable D call. The CDR3 consists of 15 residues. Trimming pared 0 bases from V and 10 bases from J, leaving 13 bases between. The germline V gene has CDR1 SGHDN and CDR2 FVKESK. Here the CDR3 reads CASSQDGGVGSPLHF. CDR3 nucleotides: TGTGCCAGCAGCCAAGATGGCGGGGTAGGGTCACCCCTCCACTTT.

The rearrangement uses TRBV28 and TRBJ1-4; tentative D call: TRBD1 (5 bases). Germline V gene data show CDR1 as MDHEN and CDR2 as SYDVKM. V lost 4 bases to trimming and J lost 8 bases, with 11 bases between them. The CDR3 runs 13 residues. The CDR3 spells CASSSRVLEKLFF. The CDR3 bases are TGTGCCAGCAGTTCCAGGGTTCTAGAAAAACTGTTTTTT.

This rearrangement joins TRBV29-1 to TRBJ2-7; TRBD1 matches at 12 bases. The trim removed 0 bases at V and 4 bases at J, leaving 7 bases unmatched. CDR1 is SQVTM and CDR2 is ANQGSEA in the germline V gene. The CDR3 is 16 residues long. The CDR3 region has the DNA TGCAGCGTTGAAGACTTTGGGGGACAGGGGGCTTACGAGCAGTACTTC. The encoded protein is CSVEDFGGQGAYEQYF.

The chain carries TRBV6-5 and TRBJ2-1; 8 nucleotides agree with TRBD1. The V segment lost 0 bases and the J segment 6 bases; nucleotides outside the gene matches: 7. Germline CDR1 is MNHEY and CDR2 is SVGAGI. The CDR3 is 16 amino acids. The CDR3 spells CASSYSNGDRLNEQFF. In DNA form, the CDR3 reads TGTGCCAGCAGTTACTCGAATGGGGACAGGCTCAATGAGCAGTTCTTC.

The chain employs TRBV19 and TRBJ1-6; possibly TRBD1 for D (5 bases). With 4 bases removed from V and 6 bases from J, the gap between germline ends came to 10 bases. Germline CDR1 and CDR2: LNHDA and SQIVND (reference sequence). CDR3 length: 14 amino acids. CDR3 loop: CASSTAGGNSPLHF. CDR3 DNA: TGTGCCAGTAGTACCGCCGGGGGTAATTCACCCCTCCACTTT.

There are a few counts of this clone. The junction shows a germline mismatch at one end, possibly a read error. The chain recombines TRBV6-6 with TRBJ2-4; either TRBD1 or TRBD2 may fit D (5 bases each). The CDR3 sequence is 12 residues long. Germline V gene lookup returns CDR1 MNHNY and CDR2 SVGAGI (reference sequence). CDR3 nucleotide sequence: TGTGCCAGCCGTTATGGGGGTTACATTCAGTACTTC. Amino acids: CASRYGGYIQYF.

V and J are TRBV30 and TRBJ2-2; 9 bases match TRBD1. CDR1 and CDR2 (germline): GTSNPN, SVGIG (reference sequence). The CDR3 totals 14 residues. V trimming: 5 bases; J trimming: 5 bases; junction bases outside the gene matches: 6. CDR3 residues: CAWDRGAGTGELFF. The CDR3 region has the DNA TGTGCCTGGGACAGGGGGGCCGGAACCGGGGAGCTGTTTTTT.

Turning to this clone: The sample contains more than one DNA sequence encoding this CDR3. The chain links TRBV5-1 to TRBJ1-2, with TRBD1 matching 7 bases. With V trimmed by 0 bases and J by 6 bases, 2 bases remained unmatched. There are 13 residues in the CDR3. CDR1 SGHRS and CDR2 YFSETQ come from the germline V gene. The CDR3 DNA reads as TGCGCCAGCAGCTTGGGTCAGGGGGATGGCTACACCTTC. Protein product: CASSLGQGDGYTF.